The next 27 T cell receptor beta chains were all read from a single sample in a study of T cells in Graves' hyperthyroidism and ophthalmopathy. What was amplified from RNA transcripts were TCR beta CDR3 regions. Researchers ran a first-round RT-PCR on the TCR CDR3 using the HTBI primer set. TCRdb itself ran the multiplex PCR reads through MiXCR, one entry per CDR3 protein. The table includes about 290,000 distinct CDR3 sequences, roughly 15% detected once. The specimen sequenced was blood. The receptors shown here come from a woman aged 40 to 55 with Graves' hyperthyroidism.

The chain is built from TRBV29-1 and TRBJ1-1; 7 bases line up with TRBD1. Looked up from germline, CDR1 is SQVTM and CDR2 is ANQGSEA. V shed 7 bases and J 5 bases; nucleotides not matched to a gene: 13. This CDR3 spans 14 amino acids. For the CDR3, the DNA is TGCAGCGCTCACTGGGACAGAAAGTTAACTGAAGCTTTCTTT. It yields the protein CSAHWDRKLTEAFF.

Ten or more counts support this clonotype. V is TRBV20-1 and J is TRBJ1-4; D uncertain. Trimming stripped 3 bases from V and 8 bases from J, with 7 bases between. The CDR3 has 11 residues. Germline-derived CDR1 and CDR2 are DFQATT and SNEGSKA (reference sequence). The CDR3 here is CSARREEKLFF. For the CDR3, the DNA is TGCAGTGCTAGGAGGGAGGAAAAACTGTTTTTT.

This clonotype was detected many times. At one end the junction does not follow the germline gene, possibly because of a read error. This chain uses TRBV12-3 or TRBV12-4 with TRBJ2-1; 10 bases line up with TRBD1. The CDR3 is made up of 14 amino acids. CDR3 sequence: CASSSGQGVYEKFF. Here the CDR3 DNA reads TGTGCCAGCAGTTCCGGACAGGGGGTATATGAGAAGTTCTTC.

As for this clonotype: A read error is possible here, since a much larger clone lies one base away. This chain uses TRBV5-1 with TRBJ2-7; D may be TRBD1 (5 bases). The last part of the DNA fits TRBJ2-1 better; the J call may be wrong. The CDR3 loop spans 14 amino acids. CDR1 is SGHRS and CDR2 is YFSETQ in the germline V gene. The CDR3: CASSVTASSYEQFF. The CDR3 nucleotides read TGCGCCAGCAGCGTGACAGCGAGCTCCTACGAGCAGTTCTTC.

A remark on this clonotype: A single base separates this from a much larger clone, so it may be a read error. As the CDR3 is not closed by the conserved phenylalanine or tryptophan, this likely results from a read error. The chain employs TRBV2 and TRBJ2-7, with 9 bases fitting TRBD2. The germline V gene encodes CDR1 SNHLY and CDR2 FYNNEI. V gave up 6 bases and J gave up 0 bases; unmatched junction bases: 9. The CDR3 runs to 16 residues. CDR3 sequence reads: CASSSLRLADSYEQYL. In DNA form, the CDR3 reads TGTGCCAGCAGCAGCCTCCGACTAGCGGACTCCTACGAGCAGTACCTC.

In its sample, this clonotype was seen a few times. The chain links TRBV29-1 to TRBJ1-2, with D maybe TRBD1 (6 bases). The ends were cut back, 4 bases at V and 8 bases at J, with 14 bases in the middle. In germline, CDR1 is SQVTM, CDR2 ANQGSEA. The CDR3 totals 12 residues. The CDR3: CSVGRGVEGYTF. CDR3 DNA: TGCAGCGTTGGCAGGGGCGTGGAAGGCTACACCTTC.

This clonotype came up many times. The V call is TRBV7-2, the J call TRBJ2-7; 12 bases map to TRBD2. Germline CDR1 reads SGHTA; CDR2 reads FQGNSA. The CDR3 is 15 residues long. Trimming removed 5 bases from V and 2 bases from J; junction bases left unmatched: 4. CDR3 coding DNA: TGTGCCAGCAGCCCCTCTAGCGGGAGGGCCTACGAGCAGTACTTC. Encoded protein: CASSPSSGRAYEQYF. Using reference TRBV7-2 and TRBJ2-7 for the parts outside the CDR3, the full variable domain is GAGVSQSPSNKVTEKGKDVELRCDPISGHTALYWYRQSLGQGLEFLIYFQGNSAPDKSGLPSDRFSAERTGGSVSTLTIQRTQQEDSAVYLCASSPSSGRAYEQYFGPGTRLTVT.

CDR3 region: CSALDLRNYNEQFF. The DNA of the CDR3 is TGCAGCGCCCTGGACCTCCGTAATTACAATGAGCAGTTCTTC. J is TRBJ2-1 and V is TRBV29-1; D ambiguous. Germline CDR1 and CDR2: SQVTM and ANQGSEA. V lost 7 bases, J lost 4 bases, and 17 bases lay in between. The CDR3 spans 14 residues.

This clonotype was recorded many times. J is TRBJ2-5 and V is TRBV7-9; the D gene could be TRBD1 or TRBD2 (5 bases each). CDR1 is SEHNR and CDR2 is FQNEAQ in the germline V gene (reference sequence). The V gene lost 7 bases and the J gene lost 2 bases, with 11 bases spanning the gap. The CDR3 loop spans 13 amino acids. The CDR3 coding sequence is TGTGCCAGCATCTACGGGGCGCAAGAGACCCAGTACTTC. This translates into CASIYGAQETQYF.

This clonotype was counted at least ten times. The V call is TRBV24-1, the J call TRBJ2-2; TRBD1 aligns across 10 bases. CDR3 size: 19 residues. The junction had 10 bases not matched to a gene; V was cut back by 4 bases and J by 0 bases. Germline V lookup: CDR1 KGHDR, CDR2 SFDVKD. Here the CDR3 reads CATSDQTGGRGSNTGELFF. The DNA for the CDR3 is TGTGCCACCAGTGACCAGACAGGGGGCCGGGGCTCGAACACCGGGGAGCTGTTTTTT.

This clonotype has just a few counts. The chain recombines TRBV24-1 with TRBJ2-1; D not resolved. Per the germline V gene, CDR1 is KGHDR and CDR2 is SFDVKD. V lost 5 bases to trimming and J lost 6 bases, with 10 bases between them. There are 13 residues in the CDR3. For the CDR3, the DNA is TGTGCCACCAGTGCACCCGCCTTCAATGAGCAGTTCTTC. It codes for CATSAPAFNEQFF.

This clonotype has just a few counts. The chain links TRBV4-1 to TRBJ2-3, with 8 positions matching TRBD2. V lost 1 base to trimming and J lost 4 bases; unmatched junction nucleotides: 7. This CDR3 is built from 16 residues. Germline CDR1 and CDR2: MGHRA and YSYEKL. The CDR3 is CASSQATGGWADTQYF. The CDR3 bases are TGCGCCAGCAGCCAAGCTACGGGAGGGTGGGCAGATACGCAGTATTTT.

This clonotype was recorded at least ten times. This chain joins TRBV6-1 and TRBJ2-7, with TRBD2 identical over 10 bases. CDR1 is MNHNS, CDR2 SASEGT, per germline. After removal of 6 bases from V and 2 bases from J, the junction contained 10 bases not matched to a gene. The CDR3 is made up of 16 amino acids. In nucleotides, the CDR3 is TGTGCCAGCAGGACAGGATTAGCGGGAGGCCCCTACGAGCAGTACTTC. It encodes CASRTGLAGGPYEQYF.

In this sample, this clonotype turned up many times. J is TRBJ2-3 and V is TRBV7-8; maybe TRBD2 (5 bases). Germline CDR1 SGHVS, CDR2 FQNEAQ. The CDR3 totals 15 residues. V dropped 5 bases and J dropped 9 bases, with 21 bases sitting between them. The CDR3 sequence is CASSLDSAGIRTQYF. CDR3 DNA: TGTGCCAGCAGCCTAGATAGCGCCGGCATAAGGACGCAGTATTTT.

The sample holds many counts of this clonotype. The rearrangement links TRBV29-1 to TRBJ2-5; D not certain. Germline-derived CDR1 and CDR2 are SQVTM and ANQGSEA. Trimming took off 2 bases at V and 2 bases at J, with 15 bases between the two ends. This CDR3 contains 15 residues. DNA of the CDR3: TGCAGCGTTGAATTCGTCGGCGATGTACAAGAGACCCAGTACTTC. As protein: CSVEFVGDVQETQYF.

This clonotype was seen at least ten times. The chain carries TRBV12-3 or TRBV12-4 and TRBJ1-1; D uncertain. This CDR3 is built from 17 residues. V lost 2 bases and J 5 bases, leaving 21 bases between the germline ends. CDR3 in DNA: TGTGCCAGCAGTTTATACGGTCACGAGGGAATCGGAACTGAAGCTTTCTTT. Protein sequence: CASSLYGHEGIGTEAFF.

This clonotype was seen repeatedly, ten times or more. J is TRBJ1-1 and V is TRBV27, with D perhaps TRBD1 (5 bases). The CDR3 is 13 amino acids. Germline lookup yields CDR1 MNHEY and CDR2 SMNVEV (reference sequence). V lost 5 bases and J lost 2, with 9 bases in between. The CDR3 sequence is CASSVGANTEAFF. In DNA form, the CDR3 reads TGTGCCAGCAGTGTAGGGGCAAACACTGAAGCTTTCTTT.

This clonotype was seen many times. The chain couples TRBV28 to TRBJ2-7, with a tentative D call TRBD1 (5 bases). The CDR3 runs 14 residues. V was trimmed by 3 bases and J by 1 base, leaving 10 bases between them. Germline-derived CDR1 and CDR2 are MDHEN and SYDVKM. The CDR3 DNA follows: TGTGCCAGCAGTTTCAGGGCGGAATCCTACGAGCAGTACTTC. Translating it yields CASSFRAESYEQYF.

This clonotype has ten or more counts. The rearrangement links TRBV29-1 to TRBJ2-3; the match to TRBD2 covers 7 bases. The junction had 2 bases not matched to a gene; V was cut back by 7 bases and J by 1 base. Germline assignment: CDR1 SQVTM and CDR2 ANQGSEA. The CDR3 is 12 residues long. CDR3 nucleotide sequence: TGCAGCGACCGGGAGGGCACAGATACGCAGTATTTT. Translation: CSDREGTDTQYF.

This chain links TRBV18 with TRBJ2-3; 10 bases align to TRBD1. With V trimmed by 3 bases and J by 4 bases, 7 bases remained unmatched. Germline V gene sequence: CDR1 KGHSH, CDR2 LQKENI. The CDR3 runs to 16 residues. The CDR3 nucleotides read TGTGCCAGCTCACCCCTGACAGGGGGCGTTGCAGATACGCAGTATTTT. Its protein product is CASSPLTGGVADTQYF.

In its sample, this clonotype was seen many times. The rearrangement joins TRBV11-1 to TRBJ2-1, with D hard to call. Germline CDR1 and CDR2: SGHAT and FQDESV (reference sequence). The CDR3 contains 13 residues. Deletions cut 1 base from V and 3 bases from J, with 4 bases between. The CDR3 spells CASSLGSYNEQFF. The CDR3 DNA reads TGTGCCAGCAGCTTAGGCAGCTACAATGAGCAGTTCTTC.

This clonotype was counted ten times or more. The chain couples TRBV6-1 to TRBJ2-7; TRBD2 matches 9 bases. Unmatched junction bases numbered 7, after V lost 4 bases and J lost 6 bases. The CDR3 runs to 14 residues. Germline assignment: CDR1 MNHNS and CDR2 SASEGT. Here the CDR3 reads CASSGREGQVEQYF. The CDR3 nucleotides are TGTGCCAGCAGTGGGCGGGAGGGCCAGGTCGAGCAGTACTTC.

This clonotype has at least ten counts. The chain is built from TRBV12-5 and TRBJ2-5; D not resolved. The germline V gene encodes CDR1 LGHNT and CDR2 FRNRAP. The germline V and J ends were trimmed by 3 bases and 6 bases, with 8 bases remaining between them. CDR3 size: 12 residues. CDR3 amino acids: CASGFSAKTQYF. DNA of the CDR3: TGTGCTAGTGGTTTTTCTGCAAAGACCCAGTACTTC. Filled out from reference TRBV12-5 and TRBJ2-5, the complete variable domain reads DARVTQTPRHKVTEMGQEVTMRCQPILGHNTVFWYRQTMMQGLELLAYFRNRAPLDDSGMPKDRFSAEMPDATLATLKIQPSEPRDSAVYFCASGFSAKTQYFGPGTRLLVL.

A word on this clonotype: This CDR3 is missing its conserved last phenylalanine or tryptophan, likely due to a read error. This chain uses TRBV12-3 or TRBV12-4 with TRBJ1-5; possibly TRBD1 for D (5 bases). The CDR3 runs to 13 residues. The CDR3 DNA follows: TGCGCCAGCAGTTCAGGGCAGGGCCAGCCCCAGCATCTT. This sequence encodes CASSSGQGQPQHL.

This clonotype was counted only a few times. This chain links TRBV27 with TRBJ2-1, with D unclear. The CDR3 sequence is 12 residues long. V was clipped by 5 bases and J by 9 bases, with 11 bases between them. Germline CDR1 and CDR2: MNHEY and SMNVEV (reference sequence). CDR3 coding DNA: TGTGCCAGCAGTACTAAAGGTGGTGAGCAGTTCTTC. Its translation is CASSTKGGEQFF.

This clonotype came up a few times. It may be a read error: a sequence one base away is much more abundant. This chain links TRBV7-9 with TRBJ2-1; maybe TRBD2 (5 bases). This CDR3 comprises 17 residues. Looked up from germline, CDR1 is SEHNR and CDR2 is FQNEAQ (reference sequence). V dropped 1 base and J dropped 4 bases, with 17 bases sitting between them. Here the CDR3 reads CASSLVVRGLAYNEQFF. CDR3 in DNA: TGTGCCAGCAGCTTAGTAGTCCGGGGTTTAGCTTACAATGAGCAGTTCTTC.

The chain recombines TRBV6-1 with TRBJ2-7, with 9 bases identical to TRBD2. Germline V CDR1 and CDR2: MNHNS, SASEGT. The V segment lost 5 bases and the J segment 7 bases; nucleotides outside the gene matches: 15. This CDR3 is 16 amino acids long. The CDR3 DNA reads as TGTGCCAGCAGTCAATCGTCCGGGACTAGCAGTATGGAGCAGTACTTC. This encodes CASSQSSGTSSMEQYF.